The 21 T cell receptor beta chains in this list originate from one sample, sequenced in a study of T-cell reconstitution after alpha-beta-depleted transplantation in children. Researchers prepared the TCRbeta library using unique molecular identifiers, the study reports. Each CDR3 protein gets one entry after TCRdb re-called the PCR reads with MiXCR. The sample lists some 530,000 distinct CDR3 sequences; about 12% were seen once. This material consisted of PBMCs from the stem cell graft donor, taken from the stem cell graft. The receptors shown here come from a human donor who donated a stem cell graft to a child with combined immunodeficiency.

This clonotype was observed a handful of times. This chain joins TRBV6-1 and TRBJ2-1; unclear D gene. CDR1 and CDR2 (germline): MNHNS, SASEGT. Trimming stripped 8 bases from V and 1 base from J, with 12 bases between. This CDR3 is 14 amino acids long. The CDR3 DNA sequence: TGTGCCAGCCATCGGTCTGATTCCTACAATGAGCAGTTCTTC. Protein product: CASHRSDSYNEQFF.

This clonotype was recorded at least ten times. The genes are TRBV6-2 or TRBV6-3 and TRBJ2-1; the D is unclear. Germline loops: CDR1 MNHEY, CDR2 SVGEGT. Trimming removed 0 bases at V and 3 bases at J, with 9 bases between. The CDR3 sequence is 15 residues long. The CDR3 DNA sequence: TGTGCCAGCAGTTACTCGAGAACACTCTACAATGAGCAGTTCTTC. This gives the protein CASSYSRTLYNEQFF.

This clonotype was picked up many times. V gene TRBV10-2 combines with J gene TRBJ2-5, with no clear D. Germline loops: CDR1 WSHSY, CDR2 SAAADI. This CDR3 has 14 residues. V was pared by 0 bases and J by 9 bases, with 14 bases between. Here the CDR3 reads CASSESGPPRAQYF. CDR3 DNA: TGCGCCAGCAGTGAGTCTGGACCCCCCCGTGCCCAGTACTTC.

This clonotype was counted many times. The chain combines TRBV6-6 with TRBJ2-1; no definite D call. Germline-derived CDR1 and CDR2 are MNHNY and SVGAGI (reference sequence). Deletions cut 6 bases from V and 8 bases from J, with 14 bases between. This CDR3 contains 13 residues. The CDR3 spells CASRKGLKDEQFF. CDR3 DNA: TGTGCCAGCAGAAAGGGTCTCAAGGATGAGCAGTTCTTC.

The V gene is TRBV5-1, the J gene TRBJ2-3, with 7 bases that match TRBD1. The length of the CDR3 is 15 residues. Germline values: CDR1 SGHRS, CDR2 YFSETQ. J was trimmed by 3 bases and V by 4 bases; bases with no gene match: 8. CDR3 protein: CASSLGQLETDTQYF. Written as DNA, the CDR3 is TGCGCCAGCAGCCTGGGACAGTTGGAGACAGATACGCAGTATTTT.

About this clonotype: The junction departs from germline at one end; a sequencing error may be responsible. V and J are TRBV7-9 and TRBJ1-1; unclear D gene. Germline V gene sequence: CDR1 SEHNR, CDR2 FQNEAQ (reference sequence). The CDR3 runs 14 residues. The CDR3 here is CASTLGYGVTEAFF. DNA for the CDR3: TGTGCCAGCACCTTAGGGTACGGGGTCACTGAAGCTTTCTTT.

The rearrangement uses TRBV12-3 or TRBV12-4 and TRBJ1-4; D uncertain. CDR3 length equals 13 residues. Trimming left V 7 bases short and J 7 bases short, with 13 bases between. The CDR3 coding sequence is TGTGCCAGCACCTTCGGCGACGGTGAAAAACTGTTTTTT. It yields the protein CASTFGDGEKLFF.

In its sample, this clonotype was seen a few times. This sequence joins TRBV12-3 or TRBV12-4 and TRBJ1-4; the D gene is possibly TRBD1 (6 bases). The CDR3 has 17 amino acids. The germline V and J ends were trimmed by 3 bases and 5 bases, with 19 bases remaining between them. The CDR3 nucleotides read TGTGCCAGCAGTTTCCGAGGGGGTGCGGACCCAAATGAAAAACTGTTTTTT. Its translation: CASSFRGGADPNEKLFF.

This clonotype was recorded at least ten times. The chain links TRBV11-2 to TRBJ1-2; D ambiguous. The V gene's germline CDR1 is SGHAT and CDR2 FQNNGV. The CDR3 has 14 residues. Trimming cost V 1 base and J 7 bases, with 13 bases left between them. In DNA, the CDR3 is TGTGCCAGCAGCTTAGGGGGAACCCTTGCTGGCTACACCTTC. Its protein is CASSLGGTLAGYTF.

This clonotype was seen more than once but under ten times. This chain uses TRBV30 with TRBJ2-3; D remains unclear. The CDR3 covers 12 residues. Trimming removed 2 bases at V and 5 bases at J, with 8 bases between. CDR1 is GTSNPN and CDR2 is SVGIG in the germline V gene (reference sequence). CDR3: CAWSQGLDTQYF. In DNA form, the CDR3 reads TGTGCCTGGAGTCAAGGCCTAGATACGCAGTATTTT.

About this clonotype itself: A much larger clonotype is one base distant, so this may be a read error. No conserved phenylalanine or tryptophan ends this CDR3, so it is likely a read error. V is TRBV20-1 and J is TRBJ2-1; 7 nucleotides align to TRBD2. The CDR3 is 15 residues long. With V trimmed by 6 bases and J by 1 base, 9 bases remained unmatched. Germline assignment: CDR1 DFQATT and CDR2 SNEGSKA (reference sequence). The CDR3 here is CSATEVSGSYNEQFS. Written as DNA, the CDR3 is TGCAGTGCCACCGAGGTTAGCGGGTCCTACAATGAGCAGTTCTCC.

The table lists this clonotype with many counts. An end of the junction does not agree with germline; a read error may underlie this. The genes are TRBV7-7 and TRBJ2-2, with 8 bases matching TRBD1. CDR3 size: 15 residues. The V gene's germline CDR1 is SSHAT and CDR2 FNYEAQ (reference sequence). This CDR3 is CASSQTGADTGELFF. DNA of the CDR3: TGTGCTAGCAGCCAGACAGGGGCCGATACCGGGGAGCTGTTTTTT.

This clonotype was counted at least ten times. The chain has TRBV5-5 and TRBJ2-1; 9 nucleotides match TRBD2. Losses at the gene ends were 4 bases for V and 0 bases for J; bases not matched to a gene: 8. This CDR3 is built from 17 residues. The germline gives CDR1 SGHKS, CDR2 YYEKEE (reference sequence). This chain's CDR3 is CASSTLLAGSSYNEQFF. The CDR3 DNA follows: TGTGCCAGCAGCACCCTACTAGCGGGTAGCTCCTACAATGAGCAGTTCTTC.

This clonotype was counted a few times. The chain combines TRBV7-3 with TRBJ2-1; perhaps TRBD1 as D (6 bases). Trimming left V 1 base short and J 7 bases short, with 11 bases between. Germline V gene sequence: CDR1 SGHTA, CDR2 FQGTGA. The CDR3 runs 14 residues. The CDR3 DNA follows: TGTGCCAGCAGCTTAAGCAGGGGTCTTAATGAGCAGTTCTTC. As protein: CASSLSRGLNEQFF.

This clonotype turned up a few times. CDR3 sequence reads: CASSFNRGGSETQYF. The DNA of the CDR3 is TGCGCCAGCAGCTTCAACAGGGGTGGTTCGGAGACCCAGTACTTC. The chain recombines TRBV5-1 with TRBJ2-5; 7 bases align to TRBD1. The CDR3 length is 15 residues. CDR1 and CDR2 (germline): SGHRS, YFSETQ. The J segment lost 5 bases and the V segment lost 2 bases, leaving 9 bases of the junction unmatched. The full variable domain, completed using reference TRBV5-1 and TRBJ2-5, is KAGVTQTPRYLIKTRGQQVTLSCSPISGHRSVSWYQQTPGQGLQFLFEYFSETQRNKGNFPGRFSGRQFSNSRSEMNVSTLELGDSALYLCASSFNRGGSETQYFGPGTRLLVL.

This clonotype was seen more than once but under ten times. This chain joins TRBV9 and TRBJ2-1, with D perhaps given as TRBD1 or TRBD2 (7 bases each). Germline V gene lookup returns CDR1 SGDLS and CDR2 YYNGEE. The CDR3 has 17 amino acids. Trimming shortened V by 0 bases and J by 7 bases, and 20 bases separated the two germline ends. DNA for the CDR3: TGTGCCAGCAGCGTAGGATCAGGGGGGGTCACCTGGAATGAGCAGTTCTTC. The encoded protein is CASSVGSGGVTWNEQFF. Full variable domain (rest looked up from reference TRBV9 and TRBJ2-1): DSGVTQTPKHLITATGQRVTLRCSPRSGDLSVYWYQQSLDQGLQFLIQYYNGEERAKGNILERFSAQQFPDLHSELNLSSLELGDSALYFCASSVGSGGVTWNEQFFGPGTRLTVL.

The V gene is TRBV6-2 or TRBV6-3, the J gene TRBJ2-7; D unclear. The CDR3 length is 12 residues. The germline CDR1 and CDR2 sequences are MNHEY and SVGEGT. V was trimmed by 6 bases and J by 6 bases, leaving 12 bases between them. CDR3 coding DNA: TGTGCCAGCAGGATCGGACCTTTCGAGCAGTACTTC. This gives the protein CASRIGPFEQYF.

This clonotype was seen ten or more times. The rearrangement uses TRBV4-2 and TRBJ2-7; either TRBD1 or TRBD2 may fit D (5 bases each). The V gene lost 0 bases and the J gene lost 3 bases, with 21 bases spanning the gap. CDR3 length: 18 residues. Germline CDR1 LGHNA, CDR2 YNFKEQ. This CDR3 is CASSQEFFGTPRLYEQYF. CDR3 DNA: TGTGCCAGCAGCCAAGAGTTCTTCGGGACCCCGAGACTCTACGAGCAGTACTTC.

This clonotype was recorded a few times. The V call is TRBV4-3, the J call TRBJ2-3; TRBD2 matches at 8 bases. Germline CDR1 reads LGHNA; CDR2 reads YSLEER. Losses at the gene ends were 0 bases for V and 5 bases for J; bases not matched to a gene: 4. This CDR3 spans 15 amino acids. The CDR3 bases are TGCGCCAGCAGCCAAGAGTCAGCGGGAGTAGATACGCAGTATTTT. Protein product: CASSQESAGVDTQYF.

This clonotype has only a few counts. The chain carries TRBV12-3 or TRBV12-4 and TRBJ2-3; D possibly corresponds to TRBD2 (6 bases). Trimming removed 5 bases at V and 1 base at J, with 28 bases between. The CDR3 is made up of 20 amino acids. The CDR3 loop is CASSLNARGLQFGGTDTQYF. The CDR3 DNA follows: TGTGCCAGCAGTCTTAATGCACGTGGACTACAATTCGGAGGCACAGATACGCAGTATTTT.

The chain employs TRBV10-3 and TRBJ1-1, with 7 bases fitting TRBD1. J gave up 5 bases and V 0 bases, and 0 bases lay outside the gene matches. The CDR3 spans 13 residues. Germline V gene data show CDR1 as ENHRY and CDR2 as SYGVKD. The CDR3 DNA reads as TGTGCCATCAGTGAGTCCAGGGGGACTGAAGCTTTCTTT. It codes for CAISESRGTEAFF.